This T cell receptor (beta chain) was identified in a study of blood T cell repertoires in COVID-19. Germline values: CDR1 ENHRY, CDR2 SYGVKD. The CDR3 has 17 amino acids. The junction had 10 bases not matched to a gene; V was cut back by 6 bases and J by 7 bases. Participants' reported clinical history set cohort assignment. Profiled with immunoSEQ multiplex PCR; TCRdb holds only in-frame clones, not every one. Among 62,000 or so clones listed, 80% to 90% were seen once. The chain combines TRBV10-3 with TRBJ2-1; 15 bases agree with TRBD2. The receptor's source is a woman aged 35 to 49 with acute COVID-19. The source material was PBMCs or T cells enriched from blood (not recorded which). The CDR3 nucleotides read TGTGCCATCAGATACGGACTTGGACTAGCGGGGGGGAATGAGCAGTTCTTC. This translates into CAIRYGLGLAGGNEQFF.